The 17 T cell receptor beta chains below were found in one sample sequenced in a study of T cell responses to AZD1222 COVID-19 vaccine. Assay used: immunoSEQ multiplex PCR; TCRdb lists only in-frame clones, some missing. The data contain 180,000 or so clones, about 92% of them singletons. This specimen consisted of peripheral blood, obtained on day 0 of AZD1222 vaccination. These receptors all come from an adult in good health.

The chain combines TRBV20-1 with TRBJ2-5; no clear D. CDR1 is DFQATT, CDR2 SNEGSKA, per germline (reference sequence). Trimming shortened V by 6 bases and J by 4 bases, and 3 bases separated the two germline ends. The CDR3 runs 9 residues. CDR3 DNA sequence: TGCAGTGCCCCAGAGACCCAGTACTTC. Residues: CSAPETQYF.

The CDR3 nucleotides are TGTGCCAGCAGCTTAGAGGTTTGGTTAGCGGGAGTTCCGAGGAATGAGCAGTTCTTC. This gives the protein CASSLEVWLAGVPRNEQFF. The chain employs TRBV7-9 and TRBJ2-1; 9 bases fit TRBD2. V shed 1 base and J 7 bases; nucleotides not matched to a gene: 17. The germline V gene encodes CDR1 SEHNR and CDR2 FQNEAQ (reference sequence). This CDR3 is built from 19 residues.

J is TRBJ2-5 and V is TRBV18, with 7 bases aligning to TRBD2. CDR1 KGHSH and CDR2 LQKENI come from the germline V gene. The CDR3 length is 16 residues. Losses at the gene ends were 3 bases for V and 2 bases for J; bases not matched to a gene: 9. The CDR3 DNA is TGTGCCAGCTCACCTGGGATACTAGCGTTTCAAGAGACCCAGTACTTC. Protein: CASSPGILAFQETQYF. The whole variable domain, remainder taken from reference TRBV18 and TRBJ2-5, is NAGVMQNPRHLVRRRGQEARLRCSPMKGHSHVYWYRQLPEEGLKFMVYLQKENIIDESGMPKERFSAEFPKEGPSILRIQQVVRGDSAAYFCASSPGILAFQETQYFGPGTRLLVL.

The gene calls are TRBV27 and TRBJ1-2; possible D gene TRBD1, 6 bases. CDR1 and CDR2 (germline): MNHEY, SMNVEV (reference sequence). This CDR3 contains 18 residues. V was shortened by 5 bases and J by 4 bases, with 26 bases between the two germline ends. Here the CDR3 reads CASSRSGGGGGLLYGYTF. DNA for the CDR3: TGTGCCAGCAGTCGATCTGGGGGGGGAGGGGGGCTACTCTATGGCTACACCTTC.

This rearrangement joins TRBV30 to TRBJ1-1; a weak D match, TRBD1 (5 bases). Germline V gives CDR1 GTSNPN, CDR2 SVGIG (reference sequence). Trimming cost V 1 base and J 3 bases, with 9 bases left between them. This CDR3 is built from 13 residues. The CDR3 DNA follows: TGTGCCTGGAGTGCAGGGTTTGACACTGAAGCTTTCTTT. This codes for CAWSAGFDTEAFF.

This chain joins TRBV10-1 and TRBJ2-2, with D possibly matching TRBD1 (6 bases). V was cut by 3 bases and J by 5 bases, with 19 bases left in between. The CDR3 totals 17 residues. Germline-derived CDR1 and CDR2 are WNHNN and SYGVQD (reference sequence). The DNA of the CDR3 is TGCGCCAGCAGTGATCCTCAGGGGCAGAAGAGGACCGGGGAGCTGTTTTTT. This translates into CASSDPQGQKRTGELFF.

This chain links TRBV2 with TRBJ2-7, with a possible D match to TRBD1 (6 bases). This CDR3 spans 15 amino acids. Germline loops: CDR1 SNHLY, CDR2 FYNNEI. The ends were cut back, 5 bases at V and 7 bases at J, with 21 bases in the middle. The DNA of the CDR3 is TGTGCCAGCAGTCCGCCCGGACAGTTCCAGTCTGAGCAGTACTTC. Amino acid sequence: CASSPPGQFQSEQYF.

CDR3 residues: CASRNSLEAYGYTF. The CDR3 coding sequence is TGTGCCAGCAGAAACAGCTTGGAGGCCTATGGCTACACCTTC. V gene TRBV2 combines with J gene TRBJ1-2; D is unresolved. Trimming left V 6 bases short and J 4 bases short, with 15 bases between. Germline V gives CDR1 SNHLY, CDR2 FYNNEI. This CDR3 is 14 amino acids long.

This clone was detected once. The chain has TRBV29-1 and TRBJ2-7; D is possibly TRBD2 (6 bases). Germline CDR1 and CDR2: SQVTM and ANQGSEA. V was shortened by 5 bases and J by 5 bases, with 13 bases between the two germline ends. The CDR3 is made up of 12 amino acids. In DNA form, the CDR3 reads TGCAGCGTTCGACTAGTGGGGGACGAGCAGTACTTC. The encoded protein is CSVRLVGDEQYF.

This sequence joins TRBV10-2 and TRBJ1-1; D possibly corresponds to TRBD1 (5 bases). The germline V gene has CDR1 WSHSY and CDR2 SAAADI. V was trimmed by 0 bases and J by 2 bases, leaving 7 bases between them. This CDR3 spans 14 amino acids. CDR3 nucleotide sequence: TGCGCCAGCAGTGAGTCAGGACAAAACACTGAAGCTTTCTTT. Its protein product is CASSESGQNTEAFF.

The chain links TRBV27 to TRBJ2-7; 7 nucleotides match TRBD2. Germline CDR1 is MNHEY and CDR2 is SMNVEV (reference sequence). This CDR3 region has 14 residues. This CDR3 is CAKPWGGRVYEQYF. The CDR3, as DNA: TGTGCAAAACCCTGGGGGGGTAGGGTCTACGAGCAGTACTTC.

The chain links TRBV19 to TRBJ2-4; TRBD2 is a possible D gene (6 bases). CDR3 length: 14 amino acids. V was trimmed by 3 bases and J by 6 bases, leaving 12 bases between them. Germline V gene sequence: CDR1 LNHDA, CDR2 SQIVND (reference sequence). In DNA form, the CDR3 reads TGTGCCAGTAGTATCCCGGGAGAGTTAAACATTCAGTACTTC. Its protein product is CASSIPGELNIQYF. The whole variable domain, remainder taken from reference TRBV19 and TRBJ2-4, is DGGITQSPKYLFRKEGQNVTLSCEQNLNHDAMYWYRQDPGQGLRLIYYSQIVNDFQKGDIAEGYSVSREKKESFPLTVTSAQKNPTAFYLCASSIPGELNIQYFGAGTRLSVL.

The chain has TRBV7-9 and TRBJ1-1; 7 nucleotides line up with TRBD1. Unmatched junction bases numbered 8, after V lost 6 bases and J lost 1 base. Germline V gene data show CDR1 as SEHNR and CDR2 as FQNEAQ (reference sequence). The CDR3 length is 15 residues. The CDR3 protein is CASSSIRGRNTEAFF. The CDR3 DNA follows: TGTGCCAGCAGTTCCATCAGGGGGAGGAACACTGAAGCTTTCTTT.

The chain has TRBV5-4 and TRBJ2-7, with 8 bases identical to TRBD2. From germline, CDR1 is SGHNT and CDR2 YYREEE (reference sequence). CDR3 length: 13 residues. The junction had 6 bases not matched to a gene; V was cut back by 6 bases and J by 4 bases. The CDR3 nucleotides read TGTGCCAGCAACTTTCCGGGAGGGTACGAGCAGTACTTC. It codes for CASNFPGGYEQYF.

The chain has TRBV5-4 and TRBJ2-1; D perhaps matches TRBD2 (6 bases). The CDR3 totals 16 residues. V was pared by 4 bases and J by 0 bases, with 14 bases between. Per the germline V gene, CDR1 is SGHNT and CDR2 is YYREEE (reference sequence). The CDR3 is CASSPAGRGSYNEQFF. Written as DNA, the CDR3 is TGTGCCAGCAGCCCAGCCGGGAGAGGCTCCTACAATGAGCAGTTCTTC.

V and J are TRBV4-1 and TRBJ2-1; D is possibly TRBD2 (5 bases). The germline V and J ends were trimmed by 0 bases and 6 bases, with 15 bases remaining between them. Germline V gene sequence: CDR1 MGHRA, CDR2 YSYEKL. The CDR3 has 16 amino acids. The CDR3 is CASSQDQLVTANEQFF. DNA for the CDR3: TGCGCCAGCAGCCAAGATCAACTAGTTACTGCCAATGAGCAGTTCTTC.

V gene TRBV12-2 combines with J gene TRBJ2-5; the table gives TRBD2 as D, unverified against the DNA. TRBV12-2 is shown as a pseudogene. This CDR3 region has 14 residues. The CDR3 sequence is CASRFRLTRETQYF. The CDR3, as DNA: TGTGCAAGTCGCTTCCGACTTACTAGGGAGACCCAGTACTTC.